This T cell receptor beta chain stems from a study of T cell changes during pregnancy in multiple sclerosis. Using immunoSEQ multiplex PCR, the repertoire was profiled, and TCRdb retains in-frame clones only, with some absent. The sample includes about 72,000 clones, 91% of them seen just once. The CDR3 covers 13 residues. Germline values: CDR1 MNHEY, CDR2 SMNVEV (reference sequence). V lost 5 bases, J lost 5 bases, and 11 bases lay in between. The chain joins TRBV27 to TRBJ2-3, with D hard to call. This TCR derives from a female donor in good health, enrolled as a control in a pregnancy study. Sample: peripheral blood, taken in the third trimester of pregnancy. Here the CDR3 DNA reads TGTGCCAGCAGTCCCAAGTCAGTAGATACGCAGTATTTT. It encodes CASSPKSVDTQYF.